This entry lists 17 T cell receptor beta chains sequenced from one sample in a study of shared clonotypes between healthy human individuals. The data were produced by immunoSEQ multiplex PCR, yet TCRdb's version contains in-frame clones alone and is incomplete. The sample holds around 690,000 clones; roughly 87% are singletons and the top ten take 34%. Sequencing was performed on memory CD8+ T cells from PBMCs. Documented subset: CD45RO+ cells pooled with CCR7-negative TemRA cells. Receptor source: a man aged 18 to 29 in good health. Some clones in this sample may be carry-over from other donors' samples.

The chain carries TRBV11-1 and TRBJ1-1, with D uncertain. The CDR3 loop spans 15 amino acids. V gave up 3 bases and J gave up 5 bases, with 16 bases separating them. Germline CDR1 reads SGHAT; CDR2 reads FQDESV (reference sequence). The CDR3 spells CASSFGREGWTEAFF. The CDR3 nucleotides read TGTGCCAGCAGCTTCGGGCGAGAGGGTTGGACTGAAGCTTTCTTT.

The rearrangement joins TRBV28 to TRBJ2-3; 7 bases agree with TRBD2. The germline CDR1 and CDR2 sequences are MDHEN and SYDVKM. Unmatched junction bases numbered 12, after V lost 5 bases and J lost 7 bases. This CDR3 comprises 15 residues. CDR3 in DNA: TGTGCCAGCAGTGATCCTAGCGGAGAGCAGAATACGCAGTATTTT. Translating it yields CASSDPSGEQNTQYF.

CDR3 residues: CASSQDGVDTQYF. The DNA of the CDR3 is TGCGCCAGCAGCCAAGATGGTGTTGATACGCAGTATTTT. The chain has TRBV4-3 and TRBJ2-3; the D is unclear. Germline V gene sequence: CDR1 LGHNA, CDR2 YSLEER. Trimming took off 0 bases at V and 6 bases at J, with 7 bases between the two ends. The CDR3 is 13 residues long.

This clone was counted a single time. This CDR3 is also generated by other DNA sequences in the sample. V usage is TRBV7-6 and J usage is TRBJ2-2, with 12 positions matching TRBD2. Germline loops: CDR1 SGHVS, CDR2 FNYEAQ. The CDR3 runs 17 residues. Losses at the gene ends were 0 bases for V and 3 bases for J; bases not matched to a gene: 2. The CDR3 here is CASSLAGTSGYTGELFF. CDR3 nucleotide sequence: TGTGCCAGCAGCTTAGCCGGGACTAGCGGGTACACCGGGGAGCTGTTTTTT.

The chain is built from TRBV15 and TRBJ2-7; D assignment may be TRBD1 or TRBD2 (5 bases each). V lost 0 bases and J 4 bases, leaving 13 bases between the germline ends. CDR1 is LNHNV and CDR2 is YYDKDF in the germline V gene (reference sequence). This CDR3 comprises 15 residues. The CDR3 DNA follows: TGTGCCACCAGCAGAGATCAGGGCAGGAGGTACGAGCAGTACTTC. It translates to CATSRDQGRRYEQYF.

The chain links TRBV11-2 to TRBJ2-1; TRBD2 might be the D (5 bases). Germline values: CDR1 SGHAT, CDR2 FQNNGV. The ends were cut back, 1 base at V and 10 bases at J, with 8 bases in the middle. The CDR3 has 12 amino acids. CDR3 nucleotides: TGTGCCAGCAGCTTAGGGGCGGGCGAGCAGTTCTTC. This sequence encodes CASSLGAGEQFF. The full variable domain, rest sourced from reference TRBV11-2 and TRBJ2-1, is EAGVAQSPRYKIIEKRQSVAFWCNPISGHATLYWYQQILGQGPKLLIQFQNNGVVDDSQLPKDRFSAERLKGVDSTLKIQPAKLEDSAVYLCASSLGAGEQFFGPGTRLTVL.

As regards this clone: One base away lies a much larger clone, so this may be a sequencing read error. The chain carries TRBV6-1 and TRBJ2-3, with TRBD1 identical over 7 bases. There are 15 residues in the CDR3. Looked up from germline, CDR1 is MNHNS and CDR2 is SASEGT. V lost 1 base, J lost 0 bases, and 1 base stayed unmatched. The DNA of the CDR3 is TGTGCCAGCAGTGAAGGGACAGGTAGCACAGATACGCAGTATTTT. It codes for CASSEGTGSTDTQYF.

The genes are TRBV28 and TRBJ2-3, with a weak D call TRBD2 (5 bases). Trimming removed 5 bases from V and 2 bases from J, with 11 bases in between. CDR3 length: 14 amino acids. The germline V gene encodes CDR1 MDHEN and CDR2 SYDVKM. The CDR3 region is CASSIPGITDTQYF. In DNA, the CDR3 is TGTGCCAGCAGTATCCCCGGGATCACAGATACGCAGTATTTT.

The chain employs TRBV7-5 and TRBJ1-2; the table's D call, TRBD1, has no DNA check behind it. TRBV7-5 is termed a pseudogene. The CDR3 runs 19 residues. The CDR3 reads CARSLALKGDPSWSYGYTF. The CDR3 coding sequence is TGTGCCAGAAGCTTAGCCTTAAAGGGGGACCCCTCGTGGTCCTATGGCTACACCTTC.

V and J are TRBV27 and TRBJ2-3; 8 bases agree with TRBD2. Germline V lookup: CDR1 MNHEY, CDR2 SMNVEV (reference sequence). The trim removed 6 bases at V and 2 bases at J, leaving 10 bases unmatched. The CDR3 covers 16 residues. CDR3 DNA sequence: TGTGCCAGCAGCCTACTAGCGGAAGCCTTCACAGATACGCAGTATTTT. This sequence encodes CASSLLAEAFTDTQYF.

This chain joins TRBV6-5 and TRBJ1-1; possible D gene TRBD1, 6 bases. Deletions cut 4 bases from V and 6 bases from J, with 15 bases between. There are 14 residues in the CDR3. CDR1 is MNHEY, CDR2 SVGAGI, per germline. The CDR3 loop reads CASSSGGRGAEAFF. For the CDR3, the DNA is TGTGCCAGCAGTTCTGGGGGCCGGGGGGCTGAAGCTTTCTTT.

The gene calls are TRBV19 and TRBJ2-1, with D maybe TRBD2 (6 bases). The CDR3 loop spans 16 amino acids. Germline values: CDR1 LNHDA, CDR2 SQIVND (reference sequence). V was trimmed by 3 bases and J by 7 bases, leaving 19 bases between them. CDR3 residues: CASSISAGLAVNEQFF. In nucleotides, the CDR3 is TGTGCCAGTAGTATCTCCGCGGGACTTGCTGTAAATGAGCAGTTCTTC.

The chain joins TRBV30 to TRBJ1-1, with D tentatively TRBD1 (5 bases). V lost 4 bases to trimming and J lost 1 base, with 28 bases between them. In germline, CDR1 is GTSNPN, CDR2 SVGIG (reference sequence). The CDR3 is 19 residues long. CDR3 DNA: TGTGCCTGGACGGGATTAGTGGGGGACGGGGGACTTGGGAACACTGAAGCTTTCTTT. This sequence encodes CAWTGLVGDGGLGNTEAFF.

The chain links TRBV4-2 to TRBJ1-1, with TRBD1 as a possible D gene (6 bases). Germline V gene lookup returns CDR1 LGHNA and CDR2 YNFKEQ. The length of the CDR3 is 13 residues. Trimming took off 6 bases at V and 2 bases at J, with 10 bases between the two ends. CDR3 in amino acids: CASRGGANTEAFF. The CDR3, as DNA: TGTGCCAGCAGGGGGGGGGCAAACACTGAAGCTTTCTTT.

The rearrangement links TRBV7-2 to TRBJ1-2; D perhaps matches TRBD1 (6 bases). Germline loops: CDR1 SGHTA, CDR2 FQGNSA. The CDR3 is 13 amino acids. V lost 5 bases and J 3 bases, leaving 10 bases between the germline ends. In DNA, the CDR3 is TGTGCCAGCAGCCCCACAGGGCACTATGGCTACACCTTC. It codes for CASSPTGHYGYTF.

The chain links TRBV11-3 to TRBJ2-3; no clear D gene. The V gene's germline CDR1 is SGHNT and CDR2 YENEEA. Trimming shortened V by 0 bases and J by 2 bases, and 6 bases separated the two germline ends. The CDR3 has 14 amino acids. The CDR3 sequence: CASSLDHHTDTQYF. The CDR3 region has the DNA TGTGCCAGCAGCTTAGATCATCACACAGATACGCAGTATTTT.

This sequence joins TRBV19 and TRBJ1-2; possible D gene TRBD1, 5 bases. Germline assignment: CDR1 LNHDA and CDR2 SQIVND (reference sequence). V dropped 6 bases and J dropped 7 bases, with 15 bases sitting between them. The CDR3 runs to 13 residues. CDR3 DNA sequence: TGTGCCAGTAGCCCCCGGGACTCACGTGGCTACACCTTC. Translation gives CASSPRDSRGYTF. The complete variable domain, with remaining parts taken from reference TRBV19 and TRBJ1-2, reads DGGITQSPKYLFRKEGQNVTLSCEQNLNHDAMYWYRQDPGQGLRLIYYSQIVNDFQKGDIAEGYSVSREKKESFPLTVTSAQKNPTAFYLCASSPRDSRGYTFGSGTRLTVV.